Listed below are T cell receptor beta chains from one sample, sequenced in a study of T cell repertoires in cytomegalovirus infection. TCRdb analysed the reads with MiXCR anew, one entry per CDR3 protein. Of around 200,000 distinct CDR3 sequences in the sample, roughly 34% were seen once. Their recognized antigens are unknown. The sample in question was CD8+ T cells from cultured PBMCs, obtained from culture after CMV antigen stimulation. The receptors originated from a human donor in good health (CMV status not recorded). Some clones in this sample may be carry-over from other donors' samples. The CDR3 runs from the conserved cysteine through the conserved F or W. D genes are given only for firm matches. Only part of the rows carry a size: once, few, many, or a class if the clone is expanded.

V gene: TRBV2
D gene: NA
clone size: few
J gene: TRBJ2-1
CDR3 length: 17
CDR3 protein: CASSERGPRGGRNEQFF
CDR3 DNA: TGTGCCAGCAGTGAAAGGGGGCCGCGGGGCGGGAGAAATGAGCAGTTCTTC

V gene: TRBV7-6
D gene: NA
clone size: NA
J gene: TRBJ1-1
CDR3 length: 13
CDR3 protein: CASSTRGGTEAFF
CDR3 DNA: TGTGCCAGCAGCACGAGGGGTGGCACTGAAGCTTTCTTT

V gene: TRBV7-9
D gene: NA
clone size: few
J gene: TRBJ1-1
CDR3 length: 14
CDR3 protein: CASSLDGMNTEAFF
CDR3 DNA: TGTGCCAGCAGCTTAGACGGCATGAACACTGAAGCTTTCTTT

V gene: TRBV7-9
D gene: NA
clone size: few
J gene: TRBJ2-1
CDR3 length: 14
CDR3 protein: CASSLVVIGHEQFF
CDR3 DNA: TGTGCCAGCAGCTTAGTCGTAATTGGGCATGAGCAGTTCTTC

V gene: TRBV15
D gene: TRBD1
clone size: NA
J gene: TRBJ1-5
CDR3 length: 14
CDR3 protein: CATSLGTGNQPQHF
CDR3 DNA: TGTGCCACCAGCCTAGGGACAGGGAATCAGCCCCAGCATTTT

V gene: TRBV7-6
D gene: NA
clone size: NA
J gene: TRBJ2-3
CDR3 length: 14
CDR3 protein: CASSFYTSPDTQYF
CDR3 DNA: TGTGCCAGCAGCTTTTATACTAGCCCGGATACGCAGTATTTT

V gene: TRBV11-2
D gene: NA
clone size: NA
J gene: TRBJ2-5
CDR3 length: 14
CDR3 protein: CASSPWGAGETQYF
CDR3 DNA: TGTGCCAGCAGTCCTTGGGGGGCCGGGGAGACCCAGTACTTC

V gene: TRBV6-2/TRBV6-3
D gene: NA
clone size: few
J gene: TRBJ2-1
CDR3 length: 16
CDR3 protein: CASSYFDPRSYNEQFF
CDR3 DNA: TGTGCCAGCAGTTACTTCGATCCCCGCTCCTACAATGAGCAGTTCTTC

V gene: TRBV7-2
D gene: TRBD2
clone size: few
J gene: TRBJ2-1
CDR3 length: 17
CDR3 protein: CASSLVAAGGAGNEQFF
CDR3 DNA: TGTGCCAGCAGCTTAGTTGCAGCGGGAGGTGCTGGCAATGAGCAGTTCTTC

V gene: TRBV19
D gene: NA
clone size: few
J gene: TRBJ2-7
CDR3 length: 15
CDR3 protein: CASSPGGDSLYEQYF
CDR3 DNA: TGTGCCAGTAGTCCGGGGGGGGACAGCCTCTACGAGCAGTACTTC

V gene: TRBV20-1
D gene: TRBD1
clone size: NA
J gene: TRBJ2-7
CDR3 length: 17
CDR3 protein: CSASSSVRDRGTYEQYF
CDR3 DNA: TGCAGTGCTAGTTCCTCCGTCCGGGACAGGGGAACCTACGAGCAGTACTTC

V gene: TRBV10-2
D gene: NA
clone size: NA
J gene: TRBJ1-5
CDR3 length: 13
CDR3 protein: CASSESRYQPQHF
CDR3 DNA: TGCGCCAGCAGTGAGTCCCGGTATCAGCCCCAGCATTTT

V gene: TRBV6-1
D gene: NA
clone size: many
J gene: TRBJ2-7
CDR3 length: 18
CDR3 protein: CASSERQAVRGSSYEQYF
CDR3 DNA: TGTGCCAGCAGTGAACGACAGGCCGTGAGGGGAAGCTCCTACGAGCAGTACTTC

V gene: TRBV19
D gene: NA
clone size: NA
J gene: TRBJ1-1
CDR3 length: 16
CDR3 protein: CASRGRAVGLNTEAFF
CDR3 DNA: TGTGCCAGTAGAGGACGGGCAGTGGGCTTAAACACTGAAGCTTTCTTT

V gene: TRBV28
D gene: TRBD1
clone size: NA
J gene: TRBJ2-5
CDR3 length: 15
CDR3 protein: CASSLDRGPQETQYF
CDR3 DNA: TGTGCCAGCAGTTTGGACAGGGGGCCCCAAGAGACCCAGTACTTC

V gene: TRBV19
D gene: NA
clone size: NA
J gene: TRBJ1-1
CDR3 length: 14
CDR3 protein: CASTSGGGRTEAFF
CDR3 DNA: TGTGCCAGTACCTCCGGAGGGGGTAGGACTGAAGCTTTCTTT

V gene: TRBV20-1
D gene: NA
clone size: NA
J gene: TRBJ1-5
CDR3 length: 15
CDR3 protein: CSARDPRGSNQPQHF
CDR3 DNA: TGCAGTGCTAGGGATCCGCGGGGTAGCAATCAGCCCCAGCATTTT

V gene: TRBV4-1
D gene: NA
clone size: few
J gene: TRBJ2-1
CDR3 length: 18
CDR3 protein: CASSQGGGGPYSYNEQFF
CDR3 DNA: TGCGCCAGCAGCCAAGGAGGGGGAGGCCCATACTCCTACAATGAGCAGTTCTTC

V gene: TRBV4-1
D gene: NA
clone size: NA
J gene: TRBJ2-1
CDR3 length: 13
CDR3 protein: CASSQVRYNEQFF
CDR3 DNA: TGCGCCAGCAGCCAAGTCAGGTACAATGAGCAGTTCTTC

V gene: TRBV7-2
D gene: TRBD2
clone size: many
J gene: TRBJ2-1
CDR3 length: 20
CDR3 protein: CASSLSYGLATLSSYNEQFF
CDR3 DNA: TGTGCCAGCAGCTTGAGTTACGGACTAGCGACACTGAGCTCCTACAATGAGCAGTTCTTC

V gene: TRBV5-8
D gene: TRBD1
clone size: NA
J gene: TRBJ2-3
CDR3 length: 15
CDR3 protein: CASGHRGLGGDTQYF
CDR3 DNA: TGTGCCAGCGGCCACAGGGGTTTAGGTGGGGATACTCAGTATTTT

V gene: TRBV7-8
D gene: NA
clone size: few
J gene: TRBJ1-2
CDR3 length: 16
CDR3 protein: CASSSLAGGALQGYTF
CDR3 DNA: TGTGCCAGCAGCTCCCTGGCGGGAGGGGCCCTTCAGGGCTACACCTTC

V gene: TRBV7-9
D gene: NA
clone size: NA
J gene: TRBJ2-1
CDR3 length: 13
CDR3 protein: CASSSPLGNEQFF
CDR3 DNA: TGTGCCAGCAGCTCCCCACTGGGCAATGAGCAGTTCTTC

V gene: TRBV29-1
D gene: TRBD1
clone size: NA
J gene: TRBJ2-7
CDR3 length: 13
CDR3 protein: CSARQGSSYEQYF
CDR3 DNA: TGCAGCGCCCGACAGGGGAGCTCCTACGAGCAGTACTTC

V gene: TRBV7-6
D gene: TRBD1
clone size: few
J gene: TRBJ2-7
CDR3 length: 16
CDR3 protein: CASSTTWTGSSYEQYF
CDR3 DNA: TGTGCCAGCAGTACTACTTGGACAGGGAGCTCCTACGAGCAGTACTTC

V gene: TRBV7-2
D gene: TRBD1
clone size: NA
J gene: TRBJ1-3
CDR3 length: 16
CDR3 protein: CASSSWTGGYGNTIYF
CDR3 DNA: TGTGCCAGCAGCTCCTGGACAGGGGGCTATGGAAACACCATATATTTT

V gene: TRBV5-6
D gene: TRBD1
clone size: NA
J gene: TRBJ2-7
CDR3 length: 15
CDR3 protein: CASSLAGGAGYEQYF
CDR3 DNA: TGTGCCAGCAGCTTGGCAGGGGGCGCGGGCTACGAGCAGTACTTC

V gene: TRBV5-1
D gene: TRBD1
clone size: few
J gene: TRBJ2-7
CDR3 length: 15
CDR3 protein: CASSPGDRRGHEQYF
CDR3 DNA: TGCGCCAGCAGTCCAGGGGACAGGAGGGGCCACGAGCAGTACTTC

V gene: TRBV6-6
D gene: NA
clone size: NA
J gene: TRBJ1-1
CDR3 length: 13
CDR3 protein: CASSYEGGAEAFF
CDR3 DNA: TGTGCCAGCAGTTACGAGGGAGGTGCTGAAGCTTTCTTT

V gene: TRBV12-5
D gene: TRBD1
clone size: many
J gene: TRBJ1-2
CDR3 length: 17
CDR3 protein: CASGPPLGRGLPYGYTF
CDR3 DNA: TGTGCTAGTGGTCCTCCGCTAGGCAGGGGGCTGCCCTATGGCTACACCTTC

V gene: TRBV29-1
D gene: TRBD1
clone size: NA
J gene: TRBJ1-2
CDR3 length: 17
CDR3 protein: CSVVIGQGSLGGYGYTF
CDR3 DNA: TGCAGCGTTGTAATAGGACAGGGGTCCCTCGGAGGCTATGGCTACACCTTC

V gene: TRBV5-1
D gene: TRBD1
clone size: few
J gene: TRBJ2-7
CDR3 length: 14
CDR3 protein: CASTPDRAVYEQYF
CDR3 DNA: TGCGCCAGCACCCCGGACAGGGCAGTCTACGAGCAGTACTTC